This is a list of T cell receptor beta chains from one sample in a study of immune characterization of retroperitoneal liposarcoma. TCRdb re-analysed the PCR reads in MiXCR, keeping a single row per CDR3 protein. The top ten clones hold around 9.3% of a sample with around 11,000 distinct CDR3 sequences, 40% to 55% of them seen once. Sequencing used tumor tissue. The receptors derive from a female donor with retroperitoneal liposarcoma. The CDR3 runs from the conserved cysteine through the conserved F or W. The D gene is left open where the match is weak. Not every row has a clone size; where given, it reads once, few, many or a size class.

d_call: -; j_call: TRBJ2-1; clone_size: -; v_call: TRBV6-6; cdr3_nt: TGTGCCAGCAGTTACCTGTGGAGCTCCTACGAGCAGTTCTTC; cdr3_aa: CASSYLWSSYEQFF
d_call: TRBD1; j_call: TRBJ2-5; clone_size: -; v_call: TRBV27; cdr3_nt: TGTGCCAGCATGGGACAGGGGGGGGAGACCCAGTACTTC; cdr3_aa: CASMGQGGETQYF
d_call: TRBD1; j_call: TRBJ2-1; clone_size: -; v_call: TRBV6-1; cdr3_nt: TGTGCCAGCAGCCCCGGGACAGCCTCTGAGACCCAGTTCTTC; cdr3_aa: CASSPGTASETQFF
d_call: -; j_call: TRBJ2-1; clone_size: -; v_call: TRBV6-5; cdr3_nt: TGTGCCAGCAGTTACTCGAATCCAGCACGGTCCTACGAGCAGTTCTTC; cdr3_aa: CASSYSNPARSYEQFF
d_call: TRBD2; j_call: TRBJ2-1; clone_size: -; v_call: TRBV6-1; cdr3_nt: TGTGCCAGCAGTGACCCGGGGGGGGGGCAGTTCTTC; cdr3_aa: CASSDPGGGQFF
d_call: -; j_call: TRBJ2-3; clone_size: -; v_call: TRBV6-5; cdr3_nt: TGTGCCAGCAGTGAAGAGGTAGGCCCCCTAAGACGCACAGATACGCAGTATTTT; cdr3_aa: CASSEEVGPLRRTDTQYF
d_call: -; j_call: TRBJ1-1; clone_size: -; v_call: TRBV10-1; cdr3_nt: TGCGCCAGCAGTGTGGGCGGATTGAACACTGAAGCTTTCTTT; cdr3_aa: CASSVGGLNTEAFF
d_call: TRBD2; j_call: TRBJ2-5; clone_size: few; v_call: TRBV11-3; cdr3_nt: TGTGCCAGCAGCTTACTGCTAGCGGGAGGAAATGAGCAGTACTTC; cdr3_aa: CASSLLLAGGNEQYF
d_call: -; j_call: TRBJ2-7; clone_size: medium-sized; v_call: TRBV6-1; cdr3_nt: TGTGCCAGCAGCCTTACAGGGTACGAGCAGTACTTC; cdr3_aa: CASSLTGYEQYF
d_call: -; j_call: TRBJ2-1; clone_size: -; v_call: TRBV6-1; cdr3_nt: TGTGCCAGCATGTCAACTAGCCGAGCGGCAGATGAGCAGTTCTTC; cdr3_aa: CASMSTSRAADEQFF
d_call: -; j_call: TRBJ2-3; clone_size: -; v_call: TRBV6-1; cdr3_nt: TGTGCCAGCAGTTATCAGGGATGGAGCACAGATACGCAGTATTTT; cdr3_aa: CASSYQGWSTDTQYF
d_call: TRBD2; j_call: TRBJ2-4; clone_size: -; v_call: TRBV11-3; cdr3_nt: TGTGCCAGCAGCTTAGGTACTAGCGGGAGCAATGAGCAGTACTTC; cdr3_aa: CASSLGTSGSNEQYF
d_call: TRBD2; j_call: TRBJ2-3; clone_size: -; v_call: TRBV4-1; cdr3_nt: TGCGCCAGCAAACGCGGGGGGGCCTACACAGATACGCAGTATTTT; cdr3_aa: CASKRGGAYTDTQYF
d_call: TRBD2; j_call: TRBJ2-3; clone_size: few; v_call: TRBV6-1; cdr3_nt: TGTGCCAGCACCCCCTCGTTAGCGGGGGGGCGCACCTCCTCCACAGATACGCAGTATTTT; cdr3_aa: CASTPSLAGGRTSSTDTQYF
d_call: TRBD1; j_call: TRBJ2-5; clone_size: -; v_call: TRBV10-2; cdr3_nt: TGCGCCAGCAGTACGACAGGGGGGTCCCAGTACTTC; cdr3_aa: CASSTTGGSQYF
d_call: -; j_call: TRBJ2-1; clone_size: few; v_call: TRBV11-2; cdr3_nt: TGTGCCAGCAGCTCCGGGGGGCATGAGCAGTTCTTC; cdr3_aa: CASSSGGHEQFF
d_call: -; j_call: TRBJ2-1; clone_size: medium-sized; v_call: TRBV7-8; cdr3_nt: TGTGCCAGCAGCTTGGGACCAACTCCCACTGAGAAAGAGACCCAGTTCTTC; cdr3_aa: CASSLGPTPTEKETQFF
d_call: -; j_call: TRBJ2-7; clone_size: -; v_call: TRBV6-1; cdr3_nt: TGTGCCAGCAGTACCGGGACAACTTCCTACGAGCAGTACTTC; cdr3_aa: CASSTGTTSYEQYF
d_call: -; j_call: TRBJ2-5; clone_size: few; v_call: TRBV6-1; cdr3_nt: TGTGCCAGCAGTTGGGGGGAGACCCAGTACTTC; cdr3_aa: CASSWGETQYF
d_call: -; j_call: TRBJ2-7; clone_size: medium-sized; v_call: TRBV6-1; cdr3_nt: TGTGCCAGCAGTGAAGGACAGTTAAATGAGCAGTACTTC; cdr3_aa: CASSEGQLNEQYF
d_call: -; j_call: TRBJ2-3; clone_size: medium-sized; v_call: TRBV7-3; cdr3_nt: TGTGCCAGCAGCTTATCCCCCACCTCTGCTAGCACAGATACGCAGTATTTT; cdr3_aa: CASSLSPTSASTDTQYF
d_call: -; j_call: TRBJ2-7; clone_size: few; v_call: TRBV6-1; cdr3_nt: TGTGCCAGCACCGTCGGGGGCCGCCGTTTTGAGCAGTACTTC; cdr3_aa: CASTVGGRRFEQYF
d_call: -; j_call: TRBJ2-3; clone_size: few; v_call: TRBV11-3; cdr3_nt: TGTGCCAGCAGCCCGCACGGCACAGATACGCAGTATTTT; cdr3_aa: CASSPHGTDTQYF
d_call: TRBD1; j_call: TRBJ2-4; clone_size: -; v_call: TRBV11-2; cdr3_nt: TGTGCCAGCAGCCCGTGGACAGGCGGTCTCTCCTACAATGAGCAGTACTTC; cdr3_aa: CASSPWTGGLSYNEQYF
d_call: -; j_call: TRBJ2-2; clone_size: -; v_call: TRBV7-3; cdr3_nt: TGTGCCAGCAGCTCGACCCTAAACACCGGGGAGCTGTTTTTT; cdr3_aa: CASSSTLNTGELFF
d_call: TRBD1; j_call: TRBJ2-7; clone_size: -; v_call: TRBV12-3/TRBV12-4; cdr3_nt: TGTGCCAGCAGCCCCCAAGGGACAGCCTACGAGCAGTACTTC; cdr3_aa: CASSPQGTAYEQYF
d_call: -; j_call: TRBJ1-2; clone_size: -; v_call: TRBV6-1; cdr3_nt: TGTGCCAGCAGTGAACTACCAGGAGGGGGCTACACCTTC; cdr3_aa: CASSELPGGGYTF
d_call: -; j_call: TRBJ1-6; clone_size: once; v_call: TRBV6-1; cdr3_nt: TGTGCCAGCAGTGAAGCGGTCAGGGAGGACTTT; cdr3_aa: CASSEAVREDF
d_call: -; j_call: TRBJ1-2; clone_size: -; v_call: TRBV6-1; cdr3_nt: TGTGCCAGCAGTGAGAGGGGGGTCAACTATGGCTACACCTTC; cdr3_aa: CASSERGVNYGYTF
d_call: -; j_call: TRBJ2-1; clone_size: -; v_call: TRBV6-1; cdr3_nt: TGTGCCAGCAGTCCGGAGAGGGGGAATGAGCAGTTCTTC; cdr3_aa: CASSPERGNEQFF
d_call: -; j_call: TRBJ2-5; clone_size: -; v_call: TRBV6-5; cdr3_nt: TGTGCCACCGAAAATCTCCGTGGGGAGACCCAGTACTTC; cdr3_aa: CATENLRGETQYF
d_call: -; j_call: TRBJ2-5; clone_size: few; v_call: TRBV7-6; cdr3_nt: TGTGCTAGCAGCTTATACGGCGGCCAGGGAGAGACCCAGTACTTC; cdr3_aa: CASSLYGGQGETQYF
d_call: TRBD1; j_call: TRBJ2-7; clone_size: -; v_call: TRBV6-1; cdr3_nt: TGTGCCAGCAGTGTTGGACAGGCTACCATCTACGAGCAGTACTTC; cdr3_aa: CASSVGQATIYEQYF
d_call: -; j_call: TRBJ2-5; clone_size: -; v_call: TRBV6-1; cdr3_nt: TGTGCCAGCAGTGAAAGAGTCCGACTCCTCCAAGAGACCCAGTACTTC; cdr3_aa: CASSERVRLLQETQYF
d_call: -; j_call: TRBJ1-1; clone_size: once; v_call: TRBV6-1; cdr3_nt: TGTGCCAGCATGACCTTCTTCCAGGCAAACACTGAAGCTTTCTTT; cdr3_aa: CASMTFFQANTEAFF
d_call: -; j_call: TRBJ2-5; clone_size: medium-sized; v_call: TRBV7-2; cdr3_nt: TGTGCCAGCAGCGGCGAGCTGGGTGTGGGAGAGACCCAGTACTTC; cdr3_aa: CASSGELGVGETQYF
d_call: -; j_call: TRBJ2-3; clone_size: once; v_call: TRBV12-3/TRBV12-4; cdr3_nt: TGTGCCAGCACCCTTAGGGGTCCAGGCGATACGCAGTATTTT; cdr3_aa: CASTLRGPGDTQYF
d_call: TRBD2; j_call: TRBJ2-7; clone_size: large; v_call: TRBV6-1; cdr3_nt: TGTGCCAGCAGGACCGGGGCGGGGGGGACCTACGAGCAGTACTTC; cdr3_aa: CASRTGAGGTYEQYF
d_call: TRBD2; j_call: TRBJ2-1; clone_size: once; v_call: TRBV7-1; cdr3_nt: TGTGCCAGCAGCTCGTACCTAGCGGGAGTCTACAATGAGCAGTTCTTC; cdr3_aa: CASSSYLAGVYNEQFF
d_call: -; j_call: TRBJ2-1; clone_size: -; v_call: TRBV7-6; cdr3_nt: TGTGCCAGCAGCCCAGAGGACAGTGATTCATTCTACAATGAGCAGTTCTTC; cdr3_aa: CASSPEDSDSFYNEQFF
d_call: TRBD2; j_call: TRBJ2-5; clone_size: -; v_call: TRBV7-2; cdr3_nt: TGTGCCAGCAGCTTGACTAGCGGGTCTAGCGAGACCCAGTACTTC; cdr3_aa: CASSLTSGSSETQYF
d_call: -; j_call: TRBJ1-3; clone_size: -; v_call: TRBV6-1; cdr3_nt: TGTGCCAGCAGTGAAGGGGCATTCAGTGGAAACACCATATATTTT; cdr3_aa: CASSEGAFSGNTIYF
d_call: -; j_call: TRBJ2-7; clone_size: -; v_call: TRBV27; cdr3_nt: TGTGCCAGCAGTTTATCCCTCCGCTACGAGCAGTACTTC; cdr3_aa: CASSLSLRYEQYF
d_call: TRBD2; j_call: TRBJ2-3; clone_size: -; v_call: TRBV14; cdr3_nt: TGTGCCAGCAGCCAAGTTAGCGGGGGCACAGATACGCAGTATTTT; cdr3_aa: CASSQVSGGTDTQYF
d_call: -; j_call: TRBJ2-1; clone_size: medium-sized; v_call: TRBV7-2; cdr3_nt: TGTGCCAGCAGCTTAGAGATGGGGGGAAACTACGAGCAGTTCTTC; cdr3_aa: CASSLEMGGNYEQFF